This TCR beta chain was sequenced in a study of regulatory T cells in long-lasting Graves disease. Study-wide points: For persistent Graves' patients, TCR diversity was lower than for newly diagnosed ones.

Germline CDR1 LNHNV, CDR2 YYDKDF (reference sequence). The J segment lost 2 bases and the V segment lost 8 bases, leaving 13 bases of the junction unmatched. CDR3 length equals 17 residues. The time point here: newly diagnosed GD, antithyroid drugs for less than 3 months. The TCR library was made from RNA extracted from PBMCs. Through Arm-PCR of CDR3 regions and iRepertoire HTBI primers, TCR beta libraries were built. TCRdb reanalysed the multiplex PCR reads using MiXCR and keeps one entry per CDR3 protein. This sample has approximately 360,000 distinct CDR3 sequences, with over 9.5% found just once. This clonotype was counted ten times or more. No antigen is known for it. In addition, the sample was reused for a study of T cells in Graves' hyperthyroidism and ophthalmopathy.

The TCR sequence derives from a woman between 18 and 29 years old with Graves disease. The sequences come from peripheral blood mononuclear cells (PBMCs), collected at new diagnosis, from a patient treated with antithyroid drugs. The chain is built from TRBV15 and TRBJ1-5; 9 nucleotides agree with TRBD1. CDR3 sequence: CATSQGAPGAGNQPQHF. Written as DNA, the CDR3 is TGTGCCACCTCACAGGGGGCGCCGGGGGCCGGCAATCAGCCCCAGCATTTT.